Listed below are T cell receptor beta chains from one sample, sequenced in a study of blood T cell repertoires in COVID-19. TCRdb's copy holds only in-frame clones and misses some; the assay was immunoSEQ multiplex PCR. The sample holds around 130,000 clones; 88% are singletons and the top ten take less than 2.5%. Sequencing input: peripheral blood. The receptors derive from a man in his sixties or seventies with active COVID-19. Each CDR3 is given with its conserved first and last residue. The order of the fields is clone size, D gene, J gene, V gene, CDR3 protein, CDR3 DNA. The D gene is left open where the match is weak. A row's size may be missing; if present it is once, few, many or a size class.

size: -; D: TRBD2; J: TRBJ2-1; V: TRBV2; CDR3: CASRATSGNLNEQFF; DNA: TGTGCCAGCAGAGCGACTAGCGGGAATCTCAATGAGCAGTTCTTC
size: -; D: -; J: TRBJ2-3; V: TRBV14; CDR3: CASSAQYTDTQYF; DNA: TGTGCCAGCAGCGCACAGTACACAGATACGCAGTATTTT
size: -; D: -; J: TRBJ2-5; V: TRBV5-1; CDR3: CASSLASISTGETQYF; DNA: TGCGCCAGCAGCTTGGCGAGCATATCTACAGGGGAGACCCAGTACTTC
size: few; D: -; J: TRBJ2-6; V: TRBV6-2/TRBV6-3; CDR3: CASSSNPSPLTF; DNA: TGTGCCAGCAGTTCTAATCCCTCGCCCCTGACTTTC
size: -; D: TRBD2; J: TRBJ2-7; V: TRBV5-4; CDR3: CASSFPQAGVHEQYF; DNA: TGTGCCAGCAGCTTCCCCCAAGCGGGAGTCCACGAGCAGTACTTC
size: -; D: TRBD2; J: TRBJ2-5; V: TRBV5-1; CDR3: CASSLVGLAGAETQYF; DNA: TGCGCCAGCAGCTTGGTGGGACTAGCGGGAGCGGAGACCCAGTACTTC
size: -; D: TRBD2; J: TRBJ2-7; V: TRBV7-3; CDR3: CASSLSGGPLYEQYF; DNA: TGTGCCAGCAGCTTGTCGGGAGGCCCACTCTACGAGCAGTACTTC
size: -; D: TRBD2; J: TRBJ2-2; V: TRBV18; CDR3: CASSPLGSSGSSGTGELFF; DNA: TGTGCCAGCTCACCCCTGGGGAGTAGCGGGAGCTCCGGAACCGGGGAGCTGTTTTTT
size: -; D: -; J: TRBJ2-3; V: TRBV24-1; CDR3: CATSAQGGGDTQYF; DNA: TGTGCCACCAGTGCACAGGGCGGAGGAGATACGCAGTATTTT
size: -; D: TRBD2; J: TRBJ2-7; V: TRBV29-1; CDR3: CSVGVAGVYEQYF; DNA: TGCAGCGTTGGAGTAGCGGGCGTCTACGAGCAGTACTTC
size: once; D: -; J: TRBJ1-1; V: TRBV28; CDR3: CASSLTRGTEAFF; DNA: TGTGCCAGCTCATTGACCCGAGGGACTGAAGCTTTCTTT
size: -; D: TRBD2; J: TRBJ2-1; V: TRBV7-2; CDR3: CASSSYSGRPYNEQFF; DNA: TGTGCCAGCAGCTCTTATAGCGGGAGGCCCTACAATGAGCAGTTCTTC
size: once; D: TRBD1; J: TRBJ1-6; V: TRBV5-1; CDR3: CASSFTGTVNSPLHF; DNA: TGCGCCAGCAGCTTCACAGGGACAGTAAATTCACCCCTCCACTTT
size: once; D: -; J: TRBJ2-7; V: TRBV19; CDR3: CASRRGRGSYEQYF; DNA: TGTGCCAGTAGGAGAGGAAGAGGGTCCTACGAGCAGTACTTC
size: -; D: TRBD2; J: TRBJ2-3; V: TRBV14; CDR3: CAPAGGPPGDTQYF; DNA: TGTGCCCCCGCGGGAGGCCCTCCCGGAGATACGCAGTATTTT
size: few; D: TRBD2; J: TRBJ2-3; V: TRBV25-1; CDR3: CASSDPGGRAGNTQYF; DNA: TGTGCCAGCAGTGACCCGGGAGGGAGGGCCGGGAATACGCAGTATTTT
size: -; D: TRBD2; J: TRBJ2-1; V: TRBV7-9; CDR3: CASSQRLAGDEQFF; DNA: TGTGCCAGCAGCCAGAGACTAGCCGGGGATGAGCAGTTCTTC
size: -; D: -; J: TRBJ2-7; V: TRBV9; CDR3: CASSTSGSSYEQYF; DNA: TGTGCCAGCAGCACCTCAGGAAGCTCCTACGAGCAGTACTTC
size: -; D: -; J: TRBJ2-3; V: TRBV4-1; CDR3: CASSQDRETDTQYF; DNA: TGCGCCAGCAGCCAAGATAGGGAGACAGATACGCAGTATTTT
size: -; D: TRBD2; J: TRBJ2-1; V: TRBV14; CDR3: CASSHLAGSYNEQFF; DNA: TGTGCCAGCAGCCATCTAGCGGGAAGCTACAATGAGCAGTTCTTC
size: -; D: -; J: TRBJ1-1; V: TRBV18; CDR3: CASSRDSPNTEAFF; DNA: TGTGCCAGCTCACGTGACAGCCCGAACACTGAAGCTTTCTTT
size: -; D: TRBD1; J: TRBJ2-7; V: TRBV30; CDR3: CALRRDREWDEQYF; DNA: TGTGCCTTACGCAGGGACAGGGAGTGGGACGAGCAGTACTTC